This paragraph covers one T cell receptor (beta chain) sequence. This record comes from a study of cytomegalovirus exposure and HLA in healthy donors. V shed 5 bases and J shed 8 bases, with 12 bases lying between them. The CDR3 contains 12 residues. Germline V lookup: CDR1 MDHEN, CDR2 SYDVKM. With 60 Vbeta and 13 Jbeta primers, the PCR was carried out. Assay used: immunoSEQ multiplex PCR; TCRdb lists only in-frame clones, some missing. The sample table sets out 100,000 to 150,000 clones. This TCR was recovered from a woman between 40 and 50 years old in good health and CMV-seronegative. Input material: PBMCs. This sequence joins TRBV28 and TRBJ1-2; no firm D call. CDR3 DNA sequence: TGTGCCAGCAGTCTTAGAGATCGGGGCTACACCTTC. It is translated as CASSLRDRGYTF.